This T cell receptor beta chain appears in the sequencing data of a study of naive and memory T cell subsets (dated by TCRdb to about 2017). Background for the entire study: An open-source, UMI-based TCR alpha and beta sequencing pipeline was applied to sorted naive and memory peripheral blood T cell subsets. Complete agreement was observed between the functional CMV T cell responses and the IgG serology results. RNA was DNase-treated and reverse transcribed with TCR constant-region primers, mostly using SuperScript III. General study outcomes and caveats: A clonotype was defined as a single alpha or beta chain sequence rather than as a paired alpha/beta receptor. In both CD4 and CD8 cells, the Gini index increased while Shannon and inverse Simpson diversity decreased from naive through CM, EM and EMRA. RNA-based TCR counts may be influenced by expression changes linked to T cell activation and differentiation. TCR abundance followed a power law whose exponent differed between naive and memory subsets but was consistent across the three individuals. The repertoire findings for the naive and memory subsets could not be validated against a ground truth, as none was available. After error correction, over 95% of naive TCR sequences appeared only once, giving much steeper abundance distributions than memory subsets.

The protocol used for the library was UMI-ligation and nested PCR. To cover both TRBC1 and TRBC2, the beta constant-region primer consisted of an equimolar mix of two oligonucleotides. Four rounds of PCR were used to amplify ligated cDNA, with nested alpha and beta constant-region primers being used together with the SP2 primer. A single-stranded oligonucleotide bearing the SP2 primer plus a 12-nucleotide UMI was ligated onto the 3' end of the cDNA by T4 RNA ligase 1. The ligation reaction was kept at 16 degrees C for about 20-24 hours. PCR2 was typically run as a SYBR Green qPCR and stopped at a predetermined threshold to prevent over-amplification. Apart from the first purification, every purification step used Agencourt AMPure XP magnetic beads. Library amounts were measured by Qubit and library quality was assessed on a TapeStation, where the main peak was expected at around 650 bp. Sequencing of the pooled libraries was done on an Illumina MiSeq using v2 2x251 paired-end kits, which typically yielded roughly 0.9-2.2 million reads per sample. Each sample was pooled at 3.5 to 4 nM, and roughly 4.5-7.5% PhiX was included to help cluster recognition. Turning to the authors' computational methods: Decombinator assigned V and J genes to Demultiplexor-processed FASTQ reads by tag matching, allowing a single base-pair mismatch. UMIs were used by Collapsinator to correct both sequencing errors and frequency errors arising from PCR heterogeneity. TCRs were translated and CDR3s were extracted from the conserved cysteine to the FGXG phenylalanine by CDR3Translator, with non-productive sequences being flagged. Repertoires were subsampled to equal numbers of UMI-defined TCRs before Gini, Shannon entropy and inverse Simpson indices were calculated. Power-law fits to clonotype abundance distributions were performed by maximum likelihood within the linear range. Similar UMI counts, unique TCR numbers and clonal distributions were obtained with the pipeline and with MIGEC on one naive CD8 sample. The repertoires were searched for roughly 7,000 CMV-associated CDR3 sequences that had been compiled from VDJdb and a published dataset. TCRdb reworked the public reads: Q25 trimming with fastp, MiXCR clone assembly, productive beta chains retained. Every entry covers one CDR3 protein and lists the most common genes and DNA from its rows. Clone size and V and J calls follow TCRdb, not the original study. The sample contains roughly 17,000 distinct CDR3 sequences, roughly 8.4% of them found a single time. The top ten clones comprise roughly 24% of the sample.

Separate amplification of TCR alpha and beta chain libraries was performed from the second PCR step onward. Donor CMV status was determined by IFNgamma production from CD4+ T cells after overnight stimulation of fresh PBMCs with CMV viral lysate. Using Miltenyi beads, CD4 T cells were first positively selected, and CD8 T cells were then positively selected from the CD4-negative fraction. Cells were stained for CD3, CD4, CD8, CD45RA, CD27 and a live/dead dye and were sorted on a BD Aria II into four subsets based on CD45RA and CD27. A few healthy volunteers provided blood, and each donor's sample was split into CD4 and CD8 T cells and then further divided into four differentiation subsets. Roughly 0.12 L of peripheral blood was taken from each donor, and PBMC were separated by density-gradient centrifugation on Ficoll-Paque PLUS. The sorted cells were lysed in RLT buffer, after which RNA was extracted using a Qiagen RNeasy kit and kept at -80 degrees C.

There are many counts of this clonotype. The antigen it recognizes is unknown. Base-call qualities are not available, and no considerably larger clone is one nucleotide away. Between the V and J ends, shortened by 10 bases and 8 bases respectively, the junction contains 15 bases. The CDR3 runs 12 residues from the cysteine to the phenylalanine. Just CDR3 DNA is preserved here, 36 bases in frame from base 1. According to the germline V gene, CDR1 reads SNHLY and CDR2 reads FYNNEI. Source material: central memory CD8+ T cells from blood. Explained via the paper, the cell subset or site label denotes: central memory, CD45RA- CD27+. Here the chain combines TRBV2 and TRBJ2-1, with no confident D gene call. This TCR came from a human donor in good health. The base sequence is TGTGCCATCGGCGGCGTGGGCGATGAGCAGTTCTTC. Translated, this gives CAIGGVGDEQFF.